This T cell receptor (beta chain) was documented in a study of Tregs in tolerant kidney transplant recipients. Study-level points and caveats: This study did not directly address biological reproducibility. The small number of patients limits these findings pending further validation.

Comments on this clone: Its antigen is still unknown.

V lost 5 bases, J lost 8 bases, and 12 bases lay in between. The CDR3 totals 13 residues. The germline CDR1 and CDR2 sequences are LNHDA and SQIVND (reference sequence). Thawed PBMCs were FACS-sorted into unstimulated CD4+CD25+CD127- regulatory T cells, CD4+CD25- non-regulatory cells, CD4 and CD8 cells. Assay used: immunoSEQ multiplex PCR; TCRdb lists only in-frame clones, some missing. The sample has some 250,000 clones; about 86% are singletons. The J gene is TRBJ1-4, the V gene TRBV19, with D maybe TRBD1 (6 bases). The sample comprised CD4+ T cells from blood. The clonotype originates from a human donor in good health. This chain's CDR3 is CASSPQDREKLFF. The CDR3 coding sequence is TGTGCCAGTAGTCCCCAAGACAGGGAAAAACTGTTTTTT. Full variable domain (rest looked up from reference TRBV19 and TRBJ1-4): DGGITQSPKYLFRKEGQNVTLSCEQNLNHDAMYWYRQDPGQGLRLIYYSQIVNDFQKGDIAEGYSVSREKKESFPLTVTSAQKNPTAFYLCASSPQDREKLFFGSGTQLSVL.